This TCR beta chain is from a study of cytomegalovirus exposure and HLA in healthy donors. Study-level background: Caucasian-associated ancestry cluster membership applied to around 80% of some 400 genotyped donors. The study's findings and limits: Some public TCRs appeared in many individuals, while most sequences were rare.

Primers for the PCR totalled 60 Vbeta and 13 Jbeta. The table came from immunoSEQ multiplex PCR; TCRdb's copy has only in-frame clones and leaves some out. The sample has around 180,000 clones, approximately 81% seen once. Despite likely unrecorded immune exposures, the donors were nominally healthy at the time of sampling. Comments on this clone: Antigen unknown.

Germline V lookup: CDR1 SGHRS, CDR2 YFSETQ. This CDR3 comprises 16 residues. V was pared by 1 base and J by 8 bases, with 8 bases of the junction left unmatched. Material for sequencing was PBMCs. The clonotype originates from a boy aged 5 to 17 in good health and CMV-seronegative. The rearrangement uses TRBV5-1 and TRBJ2-2; 10 nucleotides align to TRBD2. The CDR3 nucleotides are TGCGCCAGCAGCTTGAGGCTAGCGGGAGTTGGTGGGGAGCTGTTTTTT. It yields the protein CASSLRLAGVGGELFF.